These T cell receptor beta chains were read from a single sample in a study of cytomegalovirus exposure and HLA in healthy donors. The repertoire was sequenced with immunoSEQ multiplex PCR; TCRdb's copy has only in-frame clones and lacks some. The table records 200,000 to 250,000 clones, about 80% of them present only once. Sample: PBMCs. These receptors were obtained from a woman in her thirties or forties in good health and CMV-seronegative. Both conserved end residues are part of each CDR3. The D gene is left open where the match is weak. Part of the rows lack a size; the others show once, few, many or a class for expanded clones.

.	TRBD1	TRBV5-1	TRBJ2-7	TGCGCCAGCGGCCCGACAGGGGAAAGGGCCTACGAGCAGTACTTC	CASGPTGERAYEQYF
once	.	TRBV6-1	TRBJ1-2	TGTGCCAGCAGTGATGTTTTGGCCCACCGCTTTATATATGGCTACACCTTC	CASSDVLAHRFIYGYTF
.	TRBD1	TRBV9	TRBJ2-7	TGTGCCAGCAGCGTAGAACCCAGGACAGGGCTTTGTGAGCAGTACTTC	CASSVEPRTGLCEQYF
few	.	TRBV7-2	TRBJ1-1	TGTGCCAGCAGCTCTCAGGGGTTTGGCACTGAAGCTTTCTTT	CASSSQGFGTEAFF
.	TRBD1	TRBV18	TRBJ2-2	TGTGCCAGCTCACCACCGAGGGGACAGGGGGAGCTGTTTTTT	CASSPPRGQGELFF
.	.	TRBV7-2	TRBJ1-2	TGTGCCAGCAGCGCGGGACCCGAGGTTTCCCACTATGGCTACACCTTC	CASSAGPEVSHYGYTF
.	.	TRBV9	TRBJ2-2	TGTGCCAGCAGCGTAGTCAGCGCTGACGGGGAGCTGTTTTTT	CASSVVSADGELFF
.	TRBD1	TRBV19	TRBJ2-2	TGTGCCAGCACTCAACAGGGGTTGGAAACCGGGGAGCTGTTTTTT	CASTQQGLETGELFF
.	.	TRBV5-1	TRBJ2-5	TGCGCCAGCAGCCCGACGACAGGACTGGAGACCCAGTACTTC	CASSPTTGLETQYF
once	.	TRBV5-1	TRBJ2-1	TGCGCCAGCAGCTTGGACGTTAGAAACAATGAGCAGTTCTTC	CASSLDVRNNEQFF
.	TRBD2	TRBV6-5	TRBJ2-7	TGTGCCAGCAGTCCGCGGGGGGGCCCCTACGAGCAGTACTTC	CASSPRGGPYEQYF
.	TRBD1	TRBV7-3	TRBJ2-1	TGTGCCAGCAGCCTAAGACCGGGACAGGGTTACAATGAGCAGTTCTTC	CASSLRPGQGYNEQFF
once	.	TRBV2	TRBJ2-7	TGTGCCAGCAGTGTTGCAGGGGCTGTCGAGCAGTACTTC	CASSVAGAVEQYF
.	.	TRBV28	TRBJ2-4	TGTGCCAGCAGTTCAACTCAGGGTGGCATTCAGTACTTC	CASSSTQGGIQYF
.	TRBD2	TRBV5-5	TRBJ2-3	TGTGCCAGCAGCGGGACTAGCGGTAGCACAGATACGCAGTATTTT	CASSGTSGSTDTQYF
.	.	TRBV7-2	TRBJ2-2	TGTGCCAGCAGCTTTGTTCAGGGCGGGGAGCTGTTTTTT	CASSFVQGGELFF
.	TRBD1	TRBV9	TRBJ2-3	TGTGCCAGCAGCGTAGTTGGGACAGAATCAGATACGCAGTATTTT	CASSVVGTESDTQYF
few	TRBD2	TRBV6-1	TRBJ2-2	TGTGCCAGCAGTGAACCCGGGACTAGCCCCGGGGAGCTGTTTTTT	CASSEPGTSPGELFF
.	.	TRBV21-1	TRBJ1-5	TGTGCCAGCAGCAGGTCGCGCGGGACAGGCGGCAATCAGCCCCAGCATTTT	CASSRSRGTGGNQPQHF
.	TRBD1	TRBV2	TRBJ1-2	TGTGCCGGACAGGGGTTTTTGGACTATGGCTACACCTTC	CAGQGFLDYGYTF
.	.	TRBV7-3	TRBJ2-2	TGTGCCAGCAGCCTGACTAGTAACACCGGGGAGCTGTTTTTT	CASSLTSNTGELFF
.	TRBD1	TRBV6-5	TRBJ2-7	TGTGCCAGCACACCGGGGACAGCTTCCTACGAGCAGTACTTC	CASTPGTASYEQYF
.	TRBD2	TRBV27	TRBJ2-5	TGTGCCAGCAGTTTCGGGGGGGCCTTAGAGACCCAGTACTTC	CASSFGGALETQYF
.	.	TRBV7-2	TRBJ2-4	TGTGCCAGCAGCTCACAGGGAACTCTAGCCAAAAACATTCAGTACTTC	CASSSQGTLAKNIQYF
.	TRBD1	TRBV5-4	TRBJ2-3	TGTGCCAGCGGGACAGGGAGTGTGAGTACGCAGTATTTT	CASGTGSVSTQYF
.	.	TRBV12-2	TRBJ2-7	TGTGCAAGTCGCTTACAGGGGGACCAGTCCTACGAGCAGTACTTC	CASRLQGDQSYEQYF
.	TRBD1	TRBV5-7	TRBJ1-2	TGTGCCAGCAGCTTGGGGACCAGGGACAGACCATATGGCTACACCTTC	CASSLGTRDRPYGYTF
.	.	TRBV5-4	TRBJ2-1	TGTGCCAGCAGCTTTAAGAGCTCCTACAATGAGCAGTTCTTC	CASSFKSSYNEQFF
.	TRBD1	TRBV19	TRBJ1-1	TGTGCCAGTAGTATCCCGGGACAGGGGATCGGTACTGAAGCTTTCTTT	CASSIPGQGIGTEAFF
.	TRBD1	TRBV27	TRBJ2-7	TGTGCCAGCAGCATAACCGGGACAGGGGGCTACGAGCAGTACTTC	CASSITGTGGYEQYF
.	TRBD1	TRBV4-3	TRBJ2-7	TGCGCCAGCAGCCTTGACCGGGACAGCCTGTACGAGCAGTACTTC	CASSLDRDSLYEQYF
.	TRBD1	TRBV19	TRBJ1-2	TGTGCCAGTACTACGGACAGGGGGCGAACTAATGGCTACACCTTC	CASTTDRGRTNGYTF
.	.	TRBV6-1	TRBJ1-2	TGTGCCAGCAGTGAAGCGGGAAACAGGGCATATGGCTACACCTTC	CASSEAGNRAYGYTF
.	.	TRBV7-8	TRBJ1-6	TGTGCCAGCAGCTTGACCCGACAGGTCCCGGGACCCCTCCACTTT	CASSLTRQVPGPLHF